One and the same sample provided the 14 T cell receptor beta chains below, sequenced in a study of PD-1 blockade in classical Hodgkin lymphoma. Only in-frame clones appear in the TCRdb table, and some are missing; sequencing was by immunoSEQ multiplex PCR. The sample shows tens of thousands of clones, 91% of them seen only once. Time point indicated: cycle 4 day 1 (C4D1), after 6 weeks of nivolumab. Following autologous stem cell transplantation, relapse occurred in every patient, and exposure to brentuximab vedotin varied. Sample: peripheral blood mononuclear cells (PBMCs), taken before the fourth cycle of nivolumab. Receptors originate from a human donor with classical Hodgkin lymphoma.

V and J are TRBV2 and TRBJ1-2, with 7 bases aligning to TRBD1. The CDR3 length is 16 residues. Germline assignment: CDR1 SNHLY and CDR2 FYNNEI. V shed 3 bases, J shed 0 bases, and the junction held 7 bases outside the gene matches. The CDR3 protein is CASSEVDRAANYGYTF. CDR3 DNA sequence: TGTGCCAGCAGTGAGGTCGACAGGGCAGCTAACTATGGCTACACCTTC. Complete variable domain (other parts from reference TRBV2 and TRBJ1-2): EPEVTQTPSHQVTQMGQEVILRCVPISNHLYFYWYRQILGQKVEFLVSFYNNEISEKSEIFDDQFSVERPDGSNFTLKIRSTKLEDSAMYFCASSEVDRAANYGYTFGSGTRLTVV.

V usage is TRBV13 and J usage is TRBJ2-1, with 7 bases matching TRBD1. J gave up 0 bases and V 4 bases, and 12 bases lay outside the gene matches. The CDR3 length is 18 residues. Per germline, CDR1 PRHDT and CDR2 FYEKMQ (reference sequence). CDR3 sequence (DNA): TGTGCCAGCAGCTCCATTATGGTACAGGGGAGCTCCTACAATGAGCAGTTCTTC. This gives the protein CASSSIMVQGSSYNEQFF.

The chain recombines TRBV2 with TRBJ1-5; no firm D call. This CDR3 region has 15 residues. The germline V gene encodes CDR1 SNHLY and CDR2 FYNNEI. The V gene lost 1 base and the J gene lost 3 bases, with 10 bases spanning the gap. DNA for the CDR3: TGTGCCAGCAGTGAAGAAGAACAGTTCAATCAGCCCCAGCATTTT. Translation: CASSEEEQFNQPQHF.

The rearrangement links TRBV27 to TRBJ1-6; 11 bases match TRBD1. V lost 4 bases and J lost 13; bases outside the gene matches: 9. This CDR3 is built from 15 residues. Germline loops: CDR1 MNHEY, CDR2 SMNVEV (reference sequence). CDR3 DNA: TGTGCCAGCAGTTCCCTCGGACAGGGGGCTAGGCCCCTCCACTTT. Its translation is CASSSLGQGARPLHF.

The chain links TRBV30 to TRBJ1-2, with TRBD1 as a possible D gene (5 bases). CDR3 length equals 13 residues. V gave up 3 bases and J gave up 4 bases, with 12 bases separating them. The V gene's germline CDR1 is GTSNPN and CDR2 SVGIG (reference sequence). CDR3: CAWRQVQGYGYTF. The CDR3 DNA reads as TGTGCCTGGAGACAGGTGCAGGGCTATGGCTACACCTTC.

The J gene is TRBJ2-7, the V gene TRBV11-2; TRBD1 matches 9 bases. V lost 5 bases, J lost 3 bases, and 11 bases stayed unmatched. Germline assignment: CDR1 SGHAT and CDR2 FQNNGV. The CDR3 sequence is 16 residues long. CDR3 DNA: TGTGCCAGCAGCCGCTCCCGTCCGGGACAGGGCTACGAGCAGTACTTC. Its protein is CASSRSRPGQGYEQYF.

This clone was picked up one time. This chain links TRBV30 with TRBJ2-7, with 7 bases lining up with TRBD1. Germline V gene sequence: CDR1 GTSNPN, CDR2 SVGIG (reference sequence). The junction had 10 bases not matched to a gene; V was cut back by 4 bases and J by 1 base. CDR3 length: 15 amino acids. CDR3 DNA sequence: TGTGCCTGGAAAAAGACAGGGTTTGGTTCCTACGAGCAGTACTTC. Encoded protein: CAWKKTGFGSYEQYF.

DNA for the CDR3: TGTGCTAGTGGATACAGGGGTTCGGAGACCCAGTACTTC. It codes for CASGYRGSETQYF. This sequence joins TRBV12-5 and TRBJ2-5; 7 bases map to TRBD1. This CDR3 contains 13 residues. The trim removed 6 bases at V and 5 bases at J, leaving 6 bases unmatched. Germline V gives CDR1 LGHNT, CDR2 FRNRAP.

This sequence joins TRBV5-4 and TRBJ1-3; D remains unclear. Per germline, CDR1 SGHNT and CDR2 YYREEE (reference sequence). CDR3 length equals 14 residues. The V and J ends lost 0 bases and 0 bases respectively, with 4 bases between them. The CDR3 sequence: CASSLVGSGNTIYF. The CDR3 coding sequence is TGTGCCAGCAGCTTGGTTGGCTCTGGAAACACCATATATTTT.

This rearrangement joins TRBV10-3 to TRBJ1-5; TRBD1 agrees at 7 bases. V shed 2 bases, J shed 7 bases, and the junction held 20 bases outside the gene matches. The CDR3 consists of 19 residues. From germline, CDR1 is ENHRY and CDR2 SYGVKD. This chain's CDR3 is CAISEAIDKQGRVDQPQHF. DNA for the CDR3: TGTGCCATCAGTGAGGCAATCGATAAACAGGGGCGGGTGGACCAGCCCCAGCATTTT.

The V gene is TRBV10-3, the J gene TRBJ1-2, with 10 bases fitting TRBD1. After removal of 10 bases from V and 3 bases from J, the junction contained 8 bases not matched to a gene. In germline, CDR1 is ENHRY, CDR2 SYGVKD. This CDR3 has 14 residues. CDR3 sequence reads: CATDRGRFDYGYTF. The CDR3 DNA sequence: TGTGCCACCGACAGGGGGCGATTCGACTATGGCTACACCTTC.

J is TRBJ2-1 and V is TRBV13, with D tentatively TRBD1 (5 bases). Trimming pared 6 bases from V and 6 bases from J, leaving 6 bases between. The CDR3 extends over 11 amino acids. CDR1 is PRHDT and CDR2 is FYEKMQ in the germline V gene (reference sequence). The CDR3: CASRQVNEQFF. CDR3 DNA sequence: TGTGCCAGCAGACAGGTCAATGAGCAGTTCTTC.

The V and J genes are TRBV28 and TRBJ1-2, with D uncertain. The V gene's germline CDR1 is MDHEN and CDR2 SYDVKM. This CDR3 contains 11 residues. CDR3 DNA sequence: TGTGCAAGTAATGCTAACTATGGCTACACCTTC. Protein product: CASNANYGYTF.

The V call is TRBV6-6, the J call TRBJ1-5, with unresolved D. The CDR3 spans 15 residues. V dropped 2 bases and J dropped 4 bases, with 12 bases sitting between them. Germline values: CDR1 MNHNY, CDR2 SVGAGI (reference sequence). The CDR3 DNA reads TGTGCCAGCAGTTACCCACTAGACACGAATCAGCCCCAGCATTTT. Its protein product is CASSYPLDTNQPQHF.